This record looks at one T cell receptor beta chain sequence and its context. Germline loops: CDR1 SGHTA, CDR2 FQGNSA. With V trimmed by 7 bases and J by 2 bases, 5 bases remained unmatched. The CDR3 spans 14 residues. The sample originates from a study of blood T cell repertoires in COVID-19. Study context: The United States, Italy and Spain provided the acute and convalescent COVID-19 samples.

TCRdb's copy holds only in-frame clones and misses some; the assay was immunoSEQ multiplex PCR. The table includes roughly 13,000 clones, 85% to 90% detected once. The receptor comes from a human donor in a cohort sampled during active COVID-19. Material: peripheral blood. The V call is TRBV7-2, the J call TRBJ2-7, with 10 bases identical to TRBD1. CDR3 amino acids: CASTDGTGAYEQYF. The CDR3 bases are TGTGCCAGCACGGACGGGACAGGGGCCTACGAGCAGTACTTC.